Below, 10 T cell receptor beta chains from the same sample are listed, as sequenced in a study of OX40 agonist ivuxolimab in advanced cancers. Data came from immunoSEQ multiplex PCR; TCRdb stores just in-frame clones and leaves some out. This table has 80,000 to 95,000 clones, 92% appearing once. Source: CD4+ or CD8+ T cells sorted from blood, taken in a trial of the OX40 agonist ivuxolimab. The receptors stem from an adult with an advanced solid tumor such as melanoma, head and neck, liver or kidney cancer.

The V gene is TRBV18, the J gene TRBJ2-5, with D possibly being TRBD1 (7 bases). CDR1 and CDR2 from the germline V gene are KGHSH and LQKENI. The CDR3 runs 14 residues. Trimming removed 3 bases from V and 4 bases from J, with 12 bases in between. CDR3 coding DNA: TGTGCCAGCTCACCGTCAGGGGGGAGAGAGACCCAGTACTTC. It encodes CASSPSGGRETQYF.

This chain joins TRBV11-3 and TRBJ2-5; 11 bases map to TRBD2. Germline V CDR1 and CDR2: SGHNT, YENEEA. The length of the CDR3 is 16 residues. The J segment lost 4 bases and the V segment lost 1 base, leaving 5 bases of the junction unmatched. The DNA of the CDR3 is TGTGCCAGCAGCTTAGGGGTAGCGGGAGGGGTAGAGACCCAGTACTTC. Translated, it gives CASSLGVAGGVETQYF.

The count of this clone is one. This sequence joins TRBV5-1 and TRBJ2-3, with 8 bases lining up with TRBD1. CDR3 length: 20 residues. CDR1 and CDR2 (germline): SGHRS, YFSETQ. With V trimmed by 4 bases and J by 4 bases, 23 bases remained unmatched. In nucleotides, the CDR3 is TGCGCCAGCAGCAAAGGAACCGGGACAGGCCAGCTAAGGAGCGCAGATACGCAGTATTTT. This sequence encodes CASSKGTGTGQLRSADTQYF.

The chain recombines TRBV6-1 with TRBJ1-1, with a tentative D call TRBD1 (5 bases). The CDR3 runs 11 residues. Germline V CDR1 and CDR2: MNHNS, SASEGT. Trimming pared 11 bases from V and 2 bases from J, leaving 9 bases between. The DNA for the CDR3 is TGTGCCGCGGGGCCCAACACTGAAGCTTTCTTT. Protein sequence: CAAGPNTEAFF.

The chain employs TRBV7-2 and TRBJ2-7; tentative D call: TRBD2 (5 bases). The V end lost 1 base, the J end lost 3 bases, and 10 bases lay between the germline ends. Germline CDR1 is SGHTA and CDR2 is FQGNSA. The CDR3 runs to 14 residues. CDR3 sequence: CASSLGVGVYEQYF. The CDR3 DNA reads TGTGCCAGCAGCTTAGGCGTCGGGGTCTACGAGCAGTACTTC.

This chain's CDR3 is CASSAGTISYEQYF. The CDR3, as DNA: TGTGCCAGCAGCGCAGGGACTATATCCTACGAGCAGTACTTC. The chain joins TRBV9 to TRBJ2-7; 7 nucleotides line up with TRBD2. Germline trimming cut 3 bases from V and 1 base from J; bases unmatched to any gene: 4. The length of the CDR3 is 14 residues. CDR1 and CDR2 from the germline V gene are SGDLS and YYNGEE.

The chain uses TRBV10-3 and TRBJ2-7, with a possible D match to TRBD1 (5 bases). Germline V gene data show CDR1 as ENHRY and CDR2 as SYGVKD. This CDR3 spans 11 amino acids. V shed 10 bases and J shed 4 bases, with 11 bases lying between them. The CDR3 nucleotides are TGTGCCACCTCTACAGGTTACGAGCAGTACTTC. Translated: CATSTGYEQYF.

CDR3 DNA sequence: TGTGCCAGCAGCTCCCCCCTGTTGGCCCAGTACTTC. Translating it yields CASSSPLLAQYF. The gene calls are TRBV11-3 and TRBJ2-5; D remains unclear. Trimming stripped 4 bases from V and 9 bases from J, with 12 bases between. CDR1 SGHNT and CDR2 YENEEA come from the germline V gene. There are 12 residues in the CDR3.

This rearrangement joins TRBV4-1 to TRBJ2-7; D is possibly TRBD1 (6 bases). The V gene lost 3 bases and the J gene lost 0 bases, with 9 bases spanning the gap. This CDR3 region has 14 residues. The germline V gene encodes CDR1 MGHRA and CDR2 YSYEKL. CDR3 protein: CASSHKDSSYEQYF. The CDR3 DNA follows: TGCGCCAGCAGCCATAAGGACAGCTCCTACGAGCAGTACTTC.

V is TRBV5-4 and J is TRBJ2-7, with D possibly being TRBD2 (5 bases). CDR1 is SGHNT and CDR2 is YYREEE in the germline V gene (reference sequence). The length of the CDR3 is 15 residues. Trimming stripped 5 bases from V and 0 bases from J, with 15 bases between. The CDR3 here is CASRDPRALSYEQYF. CDR3 sequence (DNA): TGTGCCAGCAGAGACCCGCGGGCTCTCTCCTACGAGCAGTACTTC. The whole variable domain, remainder taken from reference TRBV5-4 and TRBJ2-7, is ETGVTQSPTHLIKTRGQQVTLRCSSQSGHNTVSWYQQALGQGPQFIFQYYREEENGRGNFPPRFSGLQFPNYSSELNVNALELDDSALYLCASRDPRALSYEQYFGPGTRLTVT.